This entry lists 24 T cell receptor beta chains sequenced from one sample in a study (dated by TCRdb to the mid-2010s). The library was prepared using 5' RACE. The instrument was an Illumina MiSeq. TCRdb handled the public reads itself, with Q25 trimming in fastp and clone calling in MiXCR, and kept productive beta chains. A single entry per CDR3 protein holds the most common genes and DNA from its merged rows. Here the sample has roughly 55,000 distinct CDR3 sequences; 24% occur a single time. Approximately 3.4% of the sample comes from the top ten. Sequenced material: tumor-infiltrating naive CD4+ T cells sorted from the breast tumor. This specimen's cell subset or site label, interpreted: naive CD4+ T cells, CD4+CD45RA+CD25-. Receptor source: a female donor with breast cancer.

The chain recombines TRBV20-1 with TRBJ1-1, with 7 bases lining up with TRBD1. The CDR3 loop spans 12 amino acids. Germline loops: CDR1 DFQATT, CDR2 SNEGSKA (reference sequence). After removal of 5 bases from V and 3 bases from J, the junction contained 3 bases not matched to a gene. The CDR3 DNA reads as TGCAGTGCTGAGGGACAGTACACTGAAGCTTTCTTT. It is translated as CSAEGQYTEAFF.

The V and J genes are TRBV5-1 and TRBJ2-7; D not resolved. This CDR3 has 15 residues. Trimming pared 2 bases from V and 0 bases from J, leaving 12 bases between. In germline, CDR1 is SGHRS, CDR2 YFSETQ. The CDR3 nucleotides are TGCGCCAGCAGCTTCTCGACGTGGAGCTCCTACGAGCAGTACTTC. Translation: CASSFSTWSSYEQYF.

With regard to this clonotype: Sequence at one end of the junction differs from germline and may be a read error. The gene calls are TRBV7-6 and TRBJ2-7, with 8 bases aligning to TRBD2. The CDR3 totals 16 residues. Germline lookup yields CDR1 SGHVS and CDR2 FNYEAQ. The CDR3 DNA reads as TGTGCCAGCAGTTTCGCTCTAGCGGGCAGCTCCTACGGGCAGTACTTC. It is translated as CASSFALAGSSYGQYF.

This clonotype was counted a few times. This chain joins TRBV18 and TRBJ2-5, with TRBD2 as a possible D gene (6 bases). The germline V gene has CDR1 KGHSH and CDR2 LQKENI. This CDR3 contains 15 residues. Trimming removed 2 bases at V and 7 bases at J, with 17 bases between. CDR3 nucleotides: TGTGCCAGCTCACCATCCGGCAACCCCGGGGGGACCCAGTACTTC. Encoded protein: CASSPSGNPGGTQYF. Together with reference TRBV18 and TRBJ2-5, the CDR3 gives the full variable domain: NAGVMQNPRHLVRRRGQEARLRCSPMKGHSHVYWYRQLPEEGLKFMVYLQKENIIDESGMPKERFSAEFPKEGPSILRIQQVVRGDSAAYFCASSPSGNPGGTQYFGPGTRLLVL.

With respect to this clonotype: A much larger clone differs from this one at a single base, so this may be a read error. The CDR3 DNA reads as TGCGTCAGCAGCGCGGGACAGGGGGGGAAGTTCTTC. Residues: CVSSAGQGGKFF. The chain employs TRBV5-1 and TRBJ2-1; 11 bases map to TRBD1. CDR3 length equals 12 residues. The germline gives CDR1 SGHRS, CDR2 YFSETQ.

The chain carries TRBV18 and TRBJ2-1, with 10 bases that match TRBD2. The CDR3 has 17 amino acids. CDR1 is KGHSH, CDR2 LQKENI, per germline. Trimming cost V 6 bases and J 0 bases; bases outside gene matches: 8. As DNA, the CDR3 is TGTGCCAGCTCCCGGACTAGCGGAGACAGCTCCTACAATGAGCAGTTCTTC. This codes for CASSRTSGDSSYNEQFF.

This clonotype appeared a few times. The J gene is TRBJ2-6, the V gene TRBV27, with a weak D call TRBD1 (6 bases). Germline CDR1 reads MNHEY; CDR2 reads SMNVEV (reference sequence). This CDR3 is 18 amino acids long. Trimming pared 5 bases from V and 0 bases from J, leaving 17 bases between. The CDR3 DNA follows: TGTGCCAGCAGTCAAAAGTCGCAGGGGTTCTCTGGGGCCAACGTCCTGACTTTC. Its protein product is CASSQKSQGFSGANVLTF.

The CDR3 DNA follows: TGTGCCAGCAGCCACGAAGAGACCCAGTACTTC. This encodes CASSHEETQYF. This chain joins TRBV12-3 or TRBV12-4 and TRBJ2-5; D call uncertain. The CDR3 runs to 11 residues. V lost 6 bases and J 3 bases, leaving 5 bases between the germline ends.

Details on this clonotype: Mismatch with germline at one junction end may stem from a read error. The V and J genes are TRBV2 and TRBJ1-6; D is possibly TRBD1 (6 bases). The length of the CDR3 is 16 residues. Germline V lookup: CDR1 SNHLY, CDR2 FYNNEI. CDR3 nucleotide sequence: TGTGCCAGCAGTGAGGTGGGCAGGGGTGATAATTCACCCCCCCACTTT. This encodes CASSEVGRGDNSPPHF.

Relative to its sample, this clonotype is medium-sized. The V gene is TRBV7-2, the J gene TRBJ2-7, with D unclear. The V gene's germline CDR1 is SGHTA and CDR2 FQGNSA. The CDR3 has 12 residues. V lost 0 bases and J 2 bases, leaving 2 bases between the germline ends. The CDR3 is CASSLATYEQYF. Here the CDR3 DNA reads TGTGCCAGCAGCTTAGCGACCTACGAGCAGTACTTC. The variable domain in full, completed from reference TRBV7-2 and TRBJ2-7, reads GAGVSQSPSNKVTEKGKDVELRCDPISGHTALYWYRQSLGQGLEFLIYFQGNSAPDKSGLPSDRFSAERTGGSVSTLTIQRTQQEDSAVYLCASSLATYEQYFGPGTRLTVT.

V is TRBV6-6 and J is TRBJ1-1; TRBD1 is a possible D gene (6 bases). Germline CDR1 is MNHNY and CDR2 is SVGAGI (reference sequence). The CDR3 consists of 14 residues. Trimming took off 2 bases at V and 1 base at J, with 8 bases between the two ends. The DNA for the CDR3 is TGTGCCAGCAGTTACCCAGGGGCGAACACTGAAGCTTTCTTT. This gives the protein CASSYPGANTEAFF.

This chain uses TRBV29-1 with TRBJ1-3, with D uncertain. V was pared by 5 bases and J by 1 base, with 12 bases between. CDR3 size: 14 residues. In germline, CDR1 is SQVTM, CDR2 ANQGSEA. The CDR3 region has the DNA TGCAGCGTTACTCCCCAGCTATCTGGAAACACCATATATTTT. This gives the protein CSVTPQLSGNTIYF.

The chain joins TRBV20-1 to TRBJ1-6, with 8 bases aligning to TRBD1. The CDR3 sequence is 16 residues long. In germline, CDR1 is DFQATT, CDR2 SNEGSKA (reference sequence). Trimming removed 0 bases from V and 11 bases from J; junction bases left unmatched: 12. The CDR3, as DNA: TGCAGTGCTAGAGATACGAGGACAGGGCTTGGAGCACCCCTCCACTTT. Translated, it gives CSARDTRTGLGAPLHF.

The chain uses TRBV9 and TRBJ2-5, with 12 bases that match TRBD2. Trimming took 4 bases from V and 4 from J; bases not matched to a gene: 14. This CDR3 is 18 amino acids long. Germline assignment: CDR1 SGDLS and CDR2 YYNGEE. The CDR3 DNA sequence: TGTGCCAGCAGCCCTCGAGGAGCTAGCGGGGGGGGCGTAGAGACCCAGTACTTC. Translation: CASSPRGASGGGVETQYF.

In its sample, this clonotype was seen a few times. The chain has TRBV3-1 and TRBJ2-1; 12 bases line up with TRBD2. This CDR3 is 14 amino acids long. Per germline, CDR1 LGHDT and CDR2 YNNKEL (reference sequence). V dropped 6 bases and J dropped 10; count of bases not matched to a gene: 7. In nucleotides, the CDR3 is TGTGCCAGCAGGTGGACTAGCGGGACTGGAGAGCAGTTCTTC. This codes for CASRWTSGTGEQFF.

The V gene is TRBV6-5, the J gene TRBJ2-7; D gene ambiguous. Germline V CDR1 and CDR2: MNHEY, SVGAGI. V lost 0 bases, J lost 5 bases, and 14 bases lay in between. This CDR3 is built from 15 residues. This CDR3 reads CASSYSVDQAHEQYF. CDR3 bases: TGTGCCAGCAGTTACTCTGTAGATCAGGCCCACGAGCAGTACTTC.

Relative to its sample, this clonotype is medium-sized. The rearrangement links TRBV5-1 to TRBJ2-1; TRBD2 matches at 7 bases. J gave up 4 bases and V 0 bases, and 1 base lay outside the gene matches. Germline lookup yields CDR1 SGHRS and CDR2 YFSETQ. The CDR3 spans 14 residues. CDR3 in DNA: TGCGCCAGCAGCTTGGAAGCGGGGTACAATGAGCAGTTCTTC. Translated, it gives CASSLEAGYNEQFF.

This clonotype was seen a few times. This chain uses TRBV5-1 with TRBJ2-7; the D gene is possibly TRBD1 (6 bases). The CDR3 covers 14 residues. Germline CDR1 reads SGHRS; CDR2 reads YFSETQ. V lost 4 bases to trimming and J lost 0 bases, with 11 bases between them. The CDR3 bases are TGCGCCAGCAGCAGGGACATCTACTCCTACGAGCAGTACTTC. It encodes CASSRDIYSYEQYF.

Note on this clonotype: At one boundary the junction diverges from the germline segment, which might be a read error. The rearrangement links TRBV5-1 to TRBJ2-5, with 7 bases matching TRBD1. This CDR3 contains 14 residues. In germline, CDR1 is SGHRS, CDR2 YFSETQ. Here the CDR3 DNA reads TGCGCCAGCACCCCTGGGACAGCCCAAGAGACCCTGTACTTC. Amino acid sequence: CASTPGTAQETLYF.

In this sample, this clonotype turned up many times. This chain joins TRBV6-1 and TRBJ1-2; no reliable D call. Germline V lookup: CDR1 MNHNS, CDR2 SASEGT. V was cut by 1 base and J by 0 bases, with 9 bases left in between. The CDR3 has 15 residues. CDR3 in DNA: TGTGCCAGCAGTGAAGGGACGGTCTCTAACTATGGCTACACCTTC. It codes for CASSEGTVSNYGYTF.

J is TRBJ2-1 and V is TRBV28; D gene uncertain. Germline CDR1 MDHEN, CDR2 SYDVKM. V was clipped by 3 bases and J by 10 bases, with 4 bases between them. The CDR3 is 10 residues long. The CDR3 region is CASSFGEQFF. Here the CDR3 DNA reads TGTGCCAGCAGTTTCGGCGAGCAGTTCTTC.

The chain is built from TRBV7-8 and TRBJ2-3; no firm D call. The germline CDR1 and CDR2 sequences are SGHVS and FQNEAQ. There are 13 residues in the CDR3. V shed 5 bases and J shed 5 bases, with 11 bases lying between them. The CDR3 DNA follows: TGTGCCAGCAGCCCCCCTAGGGTAGATACGCAGTATTTT. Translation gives CASSPPRVDTQYF.

This CDR3 reads CASSGRPVPGGEQYF. The CDR3 DNA sequence: TGTGCCAGCAGCGGCCGTCCGGTGCCGGGCGGCGAGCAGTACTTC. The rearrangement links TRBV6-5 to TRBJ2-7, with unresolved D. CDR1 MNHEY and CDR2 SVGAGI come from the germline V gene. This CDR3 has 15 residues. V lost 6 bases to trimming and J lost 6 bases, with 21 bases between them.

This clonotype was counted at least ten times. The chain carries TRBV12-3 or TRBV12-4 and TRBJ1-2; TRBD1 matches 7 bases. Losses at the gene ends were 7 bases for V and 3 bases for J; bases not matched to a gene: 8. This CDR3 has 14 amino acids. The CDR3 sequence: CASNVQGVHYGYTF. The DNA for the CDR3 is TGTGCCAGCAACGTTCAGGGGGTGCACTATGGCTACACCTTC.